The 17 T cell receptor beta chains presented below share a single source sample, sequenced in a study of graft-versus-host responses after intestinal transplantation. Antigens for these TCRs are unknown. Here immunoSEQ multiplex PCR was the method, and the copy in TCRdb shows in-frame clones only, minus some. The sample has roughly 120,000 clones, 90% to 95% seen once; the top ten hold more than 0.1%. Sequencing used unstimulated CD4+ T cells sorted from spleen or lymph node cells, obtained before intestinal transplant. Every receptor here comes from a human donor who received an intestinal transplant.

This clone was found once. The genes are TRBV2 and TRBJ2-6, with D perhaps given as TRBD1 or TRBD2 (5 bases each). This CDR3 has 15 amino acids. The V end lost 5 bases, the J end lost 2 bases, and 10 bases lay between the germline ends. Looked up from germline, CDR1 is SNHLY and CDR2 is FYNNEI. DNA of the CDR3: TGTGCCAGCAGTCCCGGGGCCGCTGGGGCCAACGTCCTGACTTTC. Protein sequence: CASSPGAAGANVLTF.

The gene calls are TRBV6-5 and TRBJ2-3; D call uncertain. The CDR3 contains 13 residues. V shed 6 bases and J shed 1 base, with 8 bases lying between them. Germline V gives CDR1 MNHEY, CDR2 SVGAGI. DNA for the CDR3: TGTGCCAGCAGCCCGACCCGCACAGATACGCAGTATTTT. This translates into CASSPTRTDTQYF.

The chain uses TRBV27 and TRBJ2-5; the D is unclear. Trimming pared 3 bases from V and 4 bases from J, leaving 12 bases between. The CDR3 is 14 residues long. Looked up from germline, CDR1 is MNHEY and CDR2 is SMNVEV (reference sequence). The CDR3 DNA is TGTGCCAGCAGTTTTTCTCCGTCTGGAGAGACCCAGTACTTC. It yields the protein CASSFSPSGETQYF.

The chain couples TRBV27 to TRBJ2-1; a weak D match, TRBD2 (6 bases). Germline V gene data show CDR1 as MNHEY and CDR2 as SMNVEV (reference sequence). Between the trimmed V and J ends, which lost 4 bases and 2 bases, there was a span of 12 bases. The CDR3 has 15 residues. This CDR3 reads CASSSTGSTYNEQFF. CDR3 DNA: TGTGCCAGCAGTTCCACCGGGAGTACCTACAATGAGCAGTTCTTC.

The chain recombines TRBV4-2 with TRBJ1-5, with 7 bases that match TRBD1. The V and J ends lost 3 bases and 3 bases, in that order; junction bases with no gene match: 5. The CDR3 extends over 15 amino acids. CDR1 is LGHNA, CDR2 YNFKEQ, per germline. CDR3 protein: CASSQADRDNQPQHF. The CDR3 DNA sequence: TGTGCCAGCAGCCAGGCCGACAGGGACAATCAGCCCCAGCATTTT.

The chain recombines TRBV5-1 with TRBJ1-1; D remains ambiguous. V dropped 2 bases and J dropped 2 bases, with 7 bases sitting between them. There are 13 residues in the CDR3. Looked up from germline, CDR1 is SGHRS and CDR2 is YFSETQ. CDR3 loop: CASSFDGNTEAFF. The DNA of the CDR3 is TGCGCCAGCAGCTTTGACGGAAACACTGAAGCTTTCTTT.

The rearrangement joins TRBV5-1 to TRBJ2-4; D is possibly TRBD1 (6 bases). Trimming removed 1 base at V and 0 bases at J, with 8 bases between. Germline V gene lookup returns CDR1 SGHRS and CDR2 YFSETQ. The CDR3 has 15 residues. The CDR3 sequence: CASSLTGLAKNIQYF. CDR3 nucleotides: TGCGCCAGCAGCTTGACAGGGCTAGCCAAAAACATTCAGTACTTC.

The J gene is TRBJ2-7, the V gene TRBV30, with D uncertain. V lost 5 bases and J 1 base, leaving 6 bases between the germline ends. From germline, CDR1 is GTSNPN and CDR2 SVGIG (reference sequence). The CDR3 sequence is 11 residues long. As DNA, the CDR3 is TGTGCCTGGGCTAGGTCCTACGAGCAGTACTTC. As protein: CAWARSYEQYF.

This sequence joins TRBV2 and TRBJ1-4; D might be TRBD1 (5 bases). Trimming removed 0 bases from V and 7 bases from J, with 15 bases in between. Germline CDR1 and CDR2: SNHLY and FYNNEI. The CDR3 runs 16 residues. CDR3 in DNA: TGTGCCAGCAGTGAAGCACCGGGGGGGAGGGGTGAAAAACTGTTTTTT. Residues: CASSEAPGGRGEKLFF.

V gene TRBV19 combines with J gene TRBJ1-5, with D maybe TRBD1 (5 bases). Trimming cost V 4 bases and J 0 bases, with 13 bases left between them. Per the germline V gene, CDR1 is LNHDA and CDR2 is SQIVND (reference sequence). The CDR3 is made up of 16 amino acids. This CDR3 is CASSREGDYSNQPQHF. The CDR3, as DNA: TGTGCCAGTAGTAGGGAAGGGGATTATAGCAATCAGCCCCAGCATTTT.

The CDR3 nucleotides are TGTGCCTGGAGCGGGGTCTCCTACGAGCAGTACTTC. It translates to CAWSGVSYEQYF. This chain joins TRBV30 and TRBJ2-7; TRBD2 is a possible D gene (5 bases). Germline CDR1 and CDR2: GTSNPN and SVGIG (reference sequence). Trimming removed 3 bases at V and 0 bases at J, with 6 bases between. This CDR3 region has 12 residues.

This CDR3 is CASSNRDTKFF. CDR3 nucleotides: TGTGCCAGCAGTAACCGGGACACTAAGTTCTTC. V is TRBV2 and J is TRBJ2-1; D might be TRBD1 (6 bases). There are 11 residues in the CDR3. CDR1 and CDR2 from the germline V gene are SNHLY and FYNNEI. Between the trimmed V and J ends, which lost 5 bases and 14 bases, there was a span of 13 bases.

The chain joins TRBV4-2 to TRBJ1-1, with D possibly matching TRBD1 (5 bases). V was clipped by 1 base and J by 1 base, with 10 bases between them. Germline V gene lookup returns CDR1 LGHNA and CDR2 YNFKEQ. CDR3 size: 15 residues. The CDR3 loop is CASSQVSGGNTEAFF. As DNA, the CDR3 is TGTGCCAGCAGCCAAGTTAGCGGGGGGAACACTGAAGCTTTCTTT.

The genes are TRBV7-6 and TRBJ1-1, with TRBD1 matching 7 bases. There are 14 residues in the CDR3. The V gene's germline CDR1 is SGHVS and CDR2 FNYEAQ. V lost 5 bases and J lost 5; bases outside the gene matches: 8. The chain's CDR3 is CASSPHPTGTEAFF. The CDR3 DNA follows: TGTGCCAGCAGCCCCCATCCGACAGGGACTGAAGCTTTCTTT.

This clone was recorded once. The chain has TRBV6-5 and TRBJ1-2; D is possibly TRBD1 (6 bases). CDR3 size: 13 residues. The germline V and J ends were trimmed by 5 bases and 2 bases, with 9 bases remaining between them. Germline loops: CDR1 MNHEY, CDR2 SVGAGI. The CDR3 is CASSPTGNYGYTF. In nucleotides, the CDR3 is TGTGCCAGCAGTCCCACAGGGAACTATGGCTACACCTTC.

The chain employs TRBV10-1 and TRBJ2-1; 10 nucleotides agree with TRBD2. Germline trimming cut 0 bases from V and 6 bases from J; bases unmatched to any gene: 5. Germline V gene sequence: CDR1 WNHNN, CDR2 SYGVQD (reference sequence). The CDR3 loop spans 16 amino acids. CDR3 in DNA: TGCGCCAGCAGTGAGTCTCAAGCGGGAGGGGCCAATGAGCAGTTCTTC. This gives the protein CASSESQAGGANEQFF.

J is TRBJ2-1 and V is TRBV11-2; tentatively, D is TRBD2 (6 bases). V lost 0 bases, J lost 0 bases, and 12 bases lay in between. The germline gives CDR1 SGHAT, CDR2 FQNNGV. The CDR3 is 17 amino acids. CDR3 DNA: TGTGCCAGCAGCTTAGATCCAAGGAGGGGCTCCTACAATGAGCAGTTCTTC. Its translation: CASSLDPRRGSYNEQFF.